Reported below is one TCR beta chain. What it binds is unknown. The record originates from a study of T cell responses to AZD1222 COVID-19 vaccine. Regarding the study as a whole: Possibly, clonal diversity was underestimated; donors were largely white British and included more females. Repertoires were obtained solely post-peak T cell response. The study found vaccine-associated CD4 TCRs spanning spike, dominant at 160-218 and 743-854.

Assay: immunoSEQ multiplex PCR; the TCRdb copy retains only in-frame clones and omits some. The table has 250,000 to 300,000 clones, around 93% seen once. CDR1 and CDR2 from the germline V gene are LGHNT and FRNRAP. This CDR3 has 19 residues. The trim removed 0 bases at V and 3 bases at J, leaving 7 bases unmatched. The chain couples TRBV12-5 to TRBJ2-2, with 13 bases lining up with TRBD2. The source of this sequence is an adult who received the AZD1222 COVID-19 vaccine. This specimen was peripheral blood, taken 28 days after the second AZD1222 dose. CDR3 nucleotide sequence: TGTGCTAGTGGTTTGGTATTGAGGACTAGCGGGAGTGACACCGGGGAGCTGTTTTTT. It encodes CASGLVLRTSGSDTGELFF.